These 9 T cell receptor beta chains were sequenced from one sample in a study of T cell changes during pregnancy in multiple sclerosis (dated by TCRdb to about 2019). The library was generated by the immunoSEQ multiplex PCR assay. Here the immuneACCESS table is served through TCRdb, limited to in-frame sequences with V and J called. Missing clones are a known gap in these copies; in checked studies unresolved V genes cover under half, and the rest lacks a known reason. The sample data list about 53,000 clones, and 80% to 95% of these were observed just once. Of the sample, 0.5% falls within the top ten clones. Sequenced here: CD4+ T cells from peripheral blood mononuclear cells, sampled in the third trimester of pregnancy. All receptors come from a female donor with multiple sclerosis, enrolled in a pregnancy study.

V is TRBV7-3 and J is TRBJ2-5; TRBD1 agrees at 9 bases. V lost 2 bases, J lost 5 bases, and 6 bases stayed unmatched. The CDR3 sequence is 15 residues long. Germline CDR1 reads SGHTA; CDR2 reads FQGTGA. The CDR3 spells CASSLRTGEGETQYF. The DNA for the CDR3 is TGTGCCAGCAGCTTACGGACAGGGGAGGGGGAGACCCAGTACTTC.

The chain combines TRBV27 with TRBJ1-2, with TRBD1 matching over 8 bases. There are 14 residues in the CDR3. Germline assignment: CDR1 MNHEY and CDR2 SMNVEV (reference sequence). The V segment lost 4 bases and the J segment 1 base; nucleotides outside the gene matches: 2. This chain's CDR3 is CASSSTGVNYGYTF. CDR3 DNA sequence: TGTGCCAGCAGTTCGACAGGGGTTAACTATGGCTACACCTTC.

The chain uses TRBV25-1 and TRBJ2-7, with D possibly being TRBD2 (5 bases). From germline, CDR1 is MGHDK and CDR2 SYGVNS. Deletions cut 8 bases from V and 2 bases from J, with 13 bases between. The CDR3 spans 13 residues. DNA of the CDR3: TGTGCCAGCGGAGGACCGCTCGCCTACGAGCAGTACTTC. This gives the protein CASGGPLAYEQYF.

The rearrangement links TRBV27 to TRBJ2-7, with D tentatively TRBD1 (6 bases). CDR3 size: 16 residues. V lost 0 bases and J 3 bases, leaving 15 bases between the germline ends. Germline-derived CDR1 and CDR2 are MNHEY and SMNVEV (reference sequence). The CDR3 DNA follows: TGTGCCAGCAGTTTATCCTACAGGGCCGCGGGCTACGAGCAGTACTTC. It codes for CASSLSYRAAGYEQYF.

The gene calls are TRBV6-4 and TRBJ2-7; D might be TRBD2 (5 bases). Trimming cost V 8 bases and J 6 bases, with 8 bases left between them. The germline CDR1 and CDR2 sequences are MRHNA and SNTAGT. CDR3 length equals 10 residues. The DNA of the CDR3 is TGTGCCAGCTCACGGGGCGAGCAGTACTTC. Encoded protein: CASSRGEQYF.

This rearrangement joins TRBV4-1 to TRBJ1-2; 7 bases map to TRBD1. Germline V CDR1 and CDR2: MGHRA, YSYEKL. This CDR3 is 15 amino acids long. V shed 0 bases and J 8 bases; nucleotides not matched to a gene: 9. CDR3 in amino acids: CASSQEFEGARGYTF. The CDR3 bases are TGCGCCAGCAGCCAAGAATTTGAGGGGGCGAGGGGCTACACCTTC.

DNA of the CDR3: TGTGCCAGCAGCGCGGGGGGAGGCAGCCTCTATGGCTACACCTTC. Its translation is CASSAGGGSLYGYTF. This chain links TRBV2 with TRBJ1-2, with D maybe TRBD1 (5 bases). CDR3 length equals 15 residues. V was shortened by 6 bases and J by 4 bases, with 18 bases between the two germline ends. Germline CDR1 SNHLY, CDR2 FYNNEI.

This chain uses TRBV10-3 with TRBJ2-5, with D hard to call. The germline V gene encodes CDR1 ENHRY and CDR2 SYGVKD. The CDR3 spans 15 residues. With 0 bases removed from V and 4 bases from J, the gap between germline ends came to 12 bases. In DNA form, the CDR3 reads TGTGCCATCAGTGAGTCTAACAGCCAGCCAGAGACCCAGTACTTC. The encoded protein is CAISESNSQPETQYF.

This clone was seen once. The CDR3 DNA sequence: TGTGCCAGCTCACCACCGGGGGGTAGCTATGGCTACACCTTC. Translating gives CASSPPGGSYGYTF. The V gene is TRBV18, the J gene TRBJ1-2, with TRBD1 as a possible D gene (5 bases). This CDR3 spans 14 amino acids. V was pared by 0 bases and J by 4 bases, with 9 bases between. Germline values: CDR1 KGHSH, CDR2 LQKENI. Full variable domain (outside the CDR3, taken from reference TRBV18 and TRBJ1-2): NAGVMQNPRHLVRRRGQEARLRCSPMKGHSHVYWYRQLPEEGLKFMVYLQKENIIDESGMPKERFSAEFPKEGPSILRIQQVVRGDSAAYFCASSPPGGSYGYTFGSGTRLTVV.